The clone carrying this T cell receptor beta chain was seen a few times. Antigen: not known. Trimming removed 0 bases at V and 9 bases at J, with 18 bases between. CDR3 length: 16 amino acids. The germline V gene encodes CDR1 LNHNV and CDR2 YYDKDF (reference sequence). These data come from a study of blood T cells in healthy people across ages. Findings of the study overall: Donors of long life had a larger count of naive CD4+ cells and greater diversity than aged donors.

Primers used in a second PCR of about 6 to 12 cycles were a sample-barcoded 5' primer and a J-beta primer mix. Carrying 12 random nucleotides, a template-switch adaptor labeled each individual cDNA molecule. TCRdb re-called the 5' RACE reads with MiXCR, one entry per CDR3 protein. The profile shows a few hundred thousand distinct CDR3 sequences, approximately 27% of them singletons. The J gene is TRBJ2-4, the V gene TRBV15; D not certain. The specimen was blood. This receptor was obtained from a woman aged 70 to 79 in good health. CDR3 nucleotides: TGTGCCACCAGCAGAGATCAGAGCCCCATTCCGAGCATTCAGTACTTC. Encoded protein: CATSRDQSPIPSIQYF.